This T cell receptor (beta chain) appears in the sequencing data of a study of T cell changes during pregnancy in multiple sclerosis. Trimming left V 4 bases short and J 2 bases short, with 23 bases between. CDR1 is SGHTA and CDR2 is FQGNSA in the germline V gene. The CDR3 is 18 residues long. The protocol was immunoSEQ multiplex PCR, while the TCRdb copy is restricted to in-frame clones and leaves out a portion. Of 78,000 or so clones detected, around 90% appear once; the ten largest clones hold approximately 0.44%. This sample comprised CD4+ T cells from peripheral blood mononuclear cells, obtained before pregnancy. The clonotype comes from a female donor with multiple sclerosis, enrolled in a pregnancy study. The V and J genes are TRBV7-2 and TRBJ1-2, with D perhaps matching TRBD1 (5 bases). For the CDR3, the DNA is TGTGCCAGCAGCTCCCCCGGACAAAGGTCACAAGGCAACTATGGCTACACCTTC. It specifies CASSSPGQRSQGNYGYTF.